This TCR beta chain is from a study of Graves' ophthalmopathy and Graves' hyperthyroidism. Germline CDR1 is DFQATT and CDR2 is SNEGSKA (reference sequence). V was shortened by 5 bases and J by 10 bases, with 20 bases between the two germline ends. CDR3 length equals 13 residues. The study amplified TCR beta CDR3 regions using RNA transcripts. The library came from an HTBI-primed first-round RT-PCR and a second-round multiplex PCR. TCRdb used MiXCR to reprocess the multiplex PCR reads, holding one entry per CDR3 protein. The data contain 450,000 or so distinct CDR3 sequences, about an eighth of them singletons. In its sample, this clonotype was seen many times.

This receptor was identified in a woman in her twenties or thirties with Graves' ophthalmopathy. Material: blood. The chain employs TRBV20-1 and TRBJ1-1, with D perhaps matching TRBD1 (5 bases). The CDR3 reads CSARTGARFAAFF. DNA for the CDR3: TGCAGTGCTCGAACCGGGGCCCGATTTGCAGCTTTCTTT.